These 9 T cell receptor beta chains were sequenced from one sample in a study of post-analysis software for immune sequencing data. The study, taken as a whole, reports: In patients, TRBV5-6, TRBV5-1 and TRBV20-1 belonged to four or five TRBV segments found more frequently than in controls.

Unique molecular identifiers had been added to the TCR beta cDNA libraries. TCRdb passed the PCR reads through MiXCR, listing each CDR3 protein once. This sample carries 380,000 or so distinct CDR3 sequences, less than 40% of them seen once, and the ten largest clones take about an eighth. Their antigen targets remain unknown. The sample taken for sequencing was blood. These receptors were taken from a girl aged 10 to 17 with multiple sclerosis.

The rearrangement links TRBV6-5 to TRBJ1-2; D perhaps matches TRBD1 (6 bases). V was trimmed by 6 bases and J by 0 bases, leaving 14 bases between them. CDR3 length equals 15 residues. Germline CDR1 reads MNHEY; CDR2 reads SVGAGI. DNA of the CDR3: TGTGCCAGCAGCGGGGGCCGGGGCCCTAACTATGGCTACACCTTC. It codes for CASSGGRGPNYGYTF.

This clonotype was seen a handful of times. J is TRBJ2-3 and V is TRBV27; D gene ambiguous. The V end was cut by 4 bases, the J end by 2 bases, with 10 bases between. Germline V gene sequence: CDR1 MNHEY, CDR2 SMNVEV (reference sequence). CDR3 length: 14 amino acids. The chain's CDR3 is CASSSLDATDTQYF. The DNA for the CDR3 is TGTGCCAGCAGTTCCCTGGACGCCACAGATACGCAGTATTTT.

The J gene is TRBJ2-7, the V gene TRBV18; maybe TRBD2 (6 bases). The CDR3 loop spans 15 amino acids. Germline CDR1 KGHSH, CDR2 LQKENI. Trimming removed 5 bases at V and 4 bases at J, with 18 bases between. The CDR3 sequence: CASSAGPRNGYEQYF. The CDR3 DNA sequence: TGTGCCAGCTCAGCGGGACCCCGGAATGGATACGAGCAGTACTTC. Full variable domain (rest looked up from reference TRBV18 and TRBJ2-7): NAGVMQNPRHLVRRRGQEARLRCSPMKGHSHVYWYRQLPEEGLKFMVYLQKENIIDESGMPKERFSAEFPKEGPSILRIQQVVRGDSAAYFCASSAGPRNGYEQYFGPGTRLTVT.

V and J are TRBV7-2 and TRBJ1-2, with TRBD1 as a possible D gene (5 bases). The V and J ends lost 5 bases and 0 bases respectively, with 13 bases between them. Germline CDR1 reads SGHTA; CDR2 reads FQGNSA. This CDR3 has 15 residues. The CDR3 is CASSLSRGANYGYTF. In nucleotides, the CDR3 is TGTGCCAGCAGCCTTAGTAGGGGTGCTAACTATGGCTACACCTTC.

The chain recombines TRBV27 with TRBJ2-7, with D unresolved. This CDR3 contains 13 residues. The germline V gene has CDR1 MNHEY and CDR2 SMNVEV (reference sequence). V was cut by 2 bases and J by 0 bases, with 5 bases left in between. The CDR3 sequence is CASSLKGSYEQYF. The CDR3 DNA reads as TGTGCCAGCAGTTTAAAGGGCTCCTACGAGCAGTACTTC.

Comment on this clonotype: One end of the junction varies from germline; a read error may be responsible. The rearrangement joins TRBV6-1 to TRBJ2-1, with D tentatively TRBD1 (6 bases). Germline-derived CDR1 and CDR2 are MNHNS and SASEGT. The CDR3 is 15 amino acids. The CDR3, as DNA: TGTGCCAGCAGTGTACAATTGGGGGCCGACAATAAGCAGTTCTTC. This codes for CASSVQLGADNKQFF.

The V and J genes are TRBV5-1 and TRBJ2-3, with 8 bases fitting TRBD1. Germline loops: CDR1 SGHRS, CDR2 YFSETQ. The CDR3 has 21 amino acids. Germline trimming cut 1 base from V and 2 bases from J; bases unmatched to any gene: 21. CDR3 residues: CASSLRTASDSGQGDTDTQYF. CDR3 DNA sequence: TGCGCCAGCAGCTTGAGGACGGCGTCGGACAGCGGACAGGGTGACACAGATACGCAGTATTTT.

The sample holds many counts of this clonotype. The chain is built from TRBV5-1 and TRBJ1-1; 9 positions agree with TRBD1. Germline values: CDR1 SGHRS, CDR2 YFSETQ. The CDR3 is 14 amino acids. The junction had 7 bases not matched to a gene; V was cut back by 5 bases and J by 5 bases. The chain's CDR3 is CASSPGQGRTEAFF. The CDR3, as DNA: TGCGCCAGCAGTCCGGGACAGGGTCGGACTGAAGCTTTCTTT.

V and J are TRBV5-1 and TRBJ1-2; a possible D gene is TRBD1 (5 bases). There are 15 residues in the CDR3. V dropped 0 bases and J dropped 3 bases, with 12 bases sitting between them. Per germline, CDR1 SGHRS and CDR2 YFSETQ. The CDR3 DNA reads as TGCGCCAGCAGCTTGGGAGCCAGGGAGGACTATGGCTACACCTTC. Amino acids: CASSLGAREDYGYTF. The full variable domain, its missing parts supplied by reference TRBV5-1 and TRBJ1-2, is KAGVTQTPRYLIKTRGQQVTLSCSPISGHRSVSWYQQTPGQGLQFLFEYFSETQRNKGNFPGRFSGRQFSNSRSEMNVSTLELGDSALYLCASSLGAREDYGYTFGSGTRLTVV.